The 25 T cell receptor beta chains presented below share a single source sample, sequenced in a study of shared clonotypes between healthy human individuals. Clones were sequenced by immunoSEQ multiplex PCR, and TCRdb holds only the in-frame ones, with some missing. This table has roughly 2 million clones, 85% to 95% appearing once. Sample: naive CD4+ T cells sorted from blood. As to subset: CD45RA+ positively selected. These receptors came from a man younger than 30 in good health.

The chain is built from TRBV30 and TRBJ2-2; D might be TRBD2 (5 bases). The CDR3 spans 13 residues. The germline CDR1 and CDR2 sequences are GTSNPN and SVGIG (reference sequence). V was trimmed by 1 base and J by 7 bases, leaving 10 bases between them. Written as DNA, the CDR3 is TGTGCCTGGAGTGGGCTAGCCGGCGGGGAGCTGTTTTTT. Amino acids: CAWSGLAGGELFF.

The V call is TRBV27, the J call TRBJ2-7; TRBD2 is a possible D gene (5 bases). V was cut by 5 bases and J by 3 bases, with 11 bases left in between. CDR1 and CDR2 from the germline V gene are MNHEY and SMNVEV (reference sequence). This CDR3 comprises 13 residues. CDR3 loop: CASSLGLSYEQYF. CDR3 coding DNA: TGTGCCAGCAGTCTCGGACTCAGCTACGAGCAGTACTTC.

The V call is TRBV6-1, the J call TRBJ1-4, with D possibly being TRBD1 (6 bases). The CDR3 has 17 residues. The ends were cut back, 4 bases at V and 0 bases at J, with 15 bases in the middle. Germline V gene sequence: CDR1 MNHNS, CDR2 SASEGT. DNA of the CDR3: TGTGCCAGCAGTGGCCATAGGGGGACCGCAACTAATGAAAAACTGTTTTTT. Its protein product is CASSGHRGTATNEKLFF.

The chain is built from TRBV29-1 and TRBJ1-5, with TRBD1 as a possible D gene (5 bases). The germline gives CDR1 SQVTM, CDR2 ANQGSEA. This CDR3 comprises 12 residues. Trimming stripped 6 bases from V and 7 bases from J, with 13 bases between. The CDR3 sequence: CSVSGGGQPQHF. CDR3 sequence (DNA): TGCAGCGTCTCCGGGGGAGGACAGCCCCAGCATTTT.

The chain's CDR3 is CASSTCGGPENIQYF. In nucleotides, the CDR3 is TGTGCCAGCAGCACCTGTGGGGGGCCGGAAAACATTCAGTACTTC. The chain recombines TRBV21-1 with TRBJ2-4. TRBV21-1 is shown as a pseudogene. The CDR3 runs to 15 residues.

The CDR3 DNA is TGTGCCAGCACCCCGGGGGCAACGGATGGGCAGCCCCAGCATTTT. Amino acid sequence: CASTPGATDGQPQHF. This chain connects TRBV2 to TRBJ1-5; D is possibly TRBD1 (6 bases). Trimming removed 7 bases at V and 7 bases at J, with 20 bases between. Germline CDR1 and CDR2: SNHLY and FYNNEI. CDR3 length equals 15 residues.

This chain links TRBV7-9 with TRBJ2-7; 10 bases map to TRBD1. V lost 2 bases to trimming and J lost 5 bases; unmatched junction nucleotides: 3. This CDR3 region has 14 residues. Germline V gene data show CDR1 as SEHNR and CDR2 as FQNEAQ (reference sequence). The CDR3 spells CASSLHGQGDEQYF. CDR3 DNA: TGTGCCAGCAGCTTACATGGACAGGGGGACGAGCAGTACTTC.

The chain carries TRBV10-1 and TRBJ2-7; no clear D gene. V gave up 1 base and J gave up 6 bases, with 10 bases separating them. This CDR3 contains 13 residues. Looked up from germline, CDR1 is WNHNN and CDR2 is SYGVQD (reference sequence). CDR3 region: CASSELDGSEQYF. The CDR3 nucleotides read TGCGCCAGCAGTGAGTTGGATGGGTCCGAGCAGTACTTC.

The sample holds a few counts of this clone. The rearrangement links TRBV19 to TRBJ1-2; 9 bases are a match to TRBD1. Germline lookup yields CDR1 LNHDA and CDR2 SQIVND (reference sequence). The V gene end was trimmed by 6 bases and the J gene end by 9 bases; junction bases not matched to a gene: 8. The CDR3 length is 13 residues. CDR3 loop: CASRRGTGSRYTF. For the CDR3, the DNA is TGTGCCAGTAGGAGAGGGACAGGGAGTCGCTACACCTTC.

This sequence joins TRBV7-2 and TRBJ2-3; no reliable D call. Germline CDR1 is SGHTA and CDR2 is FQGNSA. V shed 4 bases and J shed 6 bases, with 11 bases lying between them. The CDR3 has 13 amino acids. The CDR3 bases are TGTGCCAGCAGCTACCGAATCGGGGATACGCAGTATTTT. This codes for CASSYRIGDTQYF.

The V and J genes are TRBV15 and TRBJ2-7, with a tentative D call TRBD2 (5 bases). Between the trimmed V and J ends, which lost 8 bases and 3 bases, there was a span of 14 bases. Germline assignment: CDR1 LNHNV and CDR2 YYDKDF (reference sequence). CDR3 length: 13 residues. The CDR3 DNA follows: TGTGCCACCCGGGCGAGCGGATTCTACGAGCAGTACTTC. This encodes CATRASGFYEQYF.

The chain recombines TRBV2 with TRBJ2-7, with 11 bases matching TRBD2. This CDR3 region has 12 residues. The germline V gene has CDR1 SNHLY and CDR2 FYNNEI. The junction had 9 bases not matched to a gene; V was cut back by 9 bases and J by 11 bases. CDR3 in amino acids: CASGGLAAGEYF. DNA for the CDR3: TGTGCCAGTGGGGGACTAGCGGCTGGGGAGTACTTC.

This chain links TRBV5-1 with TRBJ2-5; 8 bases line up with TRBD1. Germline-derived CDR1 and CDR2 are SGHRS and YFSETQ. This CDR3 has 13 amino acids. V lost 4 bases to trimming and J lost 5 bases; unmatched junction nucleotides: 4. CDR3 in DNA: TGCGCCAGCAGCGCGACAGGGGCGGAGACCCAGTACTTC. The encoded protein is CASSATGAETQYF.

This chain uses TRBV2 with TRBJ2-2, with D unresolved. Germline values: CDR1 SNHLY, CDR2 FYNNEI. The CDR3 covers 14 residues. V was clipped by 2 bases and J by 4 bases, with 8 bases between them. DNA of the CDR3: TGTGCCAGCAGTGAATCCGTGCCCACCGGGGAGCTGTTTTTT. This sequence encodes CASSESVPTGELFF.

J is TRBJ2-1 and V is TRBV25-1, with 8 nucleotides matching TRBD1. Trimming took 1 base from V and 8 from J; bases not matched to a gene: 10. Per germline, CDR1 MGHDK and CDR2 SYGVNS. The CDR3 is 16 residues long. The CDR3 region has the DNA TGTGCCAGCAGTGAATGGGGACAGGACAGGGTTTATGAGCAGTTCTTC. Translated: CASSEWGQDRVYEQFF.

The chain links TRBV20-1 to TRBJ1-1; D gene ambiguous. The length of the CDR3 is 11 residues. The ends were cut back, 8 bases at V and 1 base at J, with 8 bases in the middle. Germline V lookup: CDR1 DFQATT, CDR2 SNEGSKA (reference sequence). CDR3 nucleotides: TGCAGTCGGTGGGAGAACACTGAAGCTTTCTTT. Its translation: CSRWENTEAFF.

The chain joins TRBV5-4 to TRBJ2-7; the D gene could be TRBD1 or TRBD2 (5 bases each). The CDR3 consists of 15 residues. Germline V gene sequence: CDR1 SGHNT, CDR2 YYREEE (reference sequence). With 0 bases removed from V and 1 base from J, the gap between germline ends came to 11 bases. The CDR3 spells CASSLDLAGSYEQYF. DNA for the CDR3: TGTGCCAGCAGCTTGGATCTAGCAGGGTCCTACGAGCAGTACTTC. Filled out from reference TRBV5-4 and TRBJ2-7, the complete variable domain reads ETGVTQSPTHLIKTRGQQVTLRCSSQSGHNTVSWYQQALGQGPQFIFQYYREEENGRGNFPPRFSGLQFPNYSSELNVNALELDDSALYLCASSLDLAGSYEQYFGPGTRLTVT.

V usage is TRBV6-1 and J usage is TRBJ2-5; 7 positions agree with TRBD1. Germline trimming cut 7 bases from V and 0 bases from J; bases unmatched to any gene: 8. Germline CDR1 reads MNHNS; CDR2 reads SASEGT. CDR3 length: 15 amino acids. CDR3 in amino acids: CASNRLDRDQETQYF. Written as DNA, the CDR3 is TGTGCCAGCAATAGATTAGACAGGGACCAAGAGACCCAGTACTTC.

V is TRBV4-1 and J is TRBJ2-2; D gene ambiguous. The CDR3 loop spans 14 amino acids. Germline assignment: CDR1 MGHRA and CDR2 YSYEKL. V gave up 1 base and J gave up 5 bases, with 8 bases separating them. The CDR3 here is CASSQAGRTGELFF. For the CDR3, the DNA is TGCGCCAGCAGCCAAGCGGGCAGAACCGGGGAGCTGTTTTTT.

This clone was detected once. Other DNA sequences in the sample encode the same CDR3. This sequence joins TRBV2 and TRBJ2-7, with D perhaps matching TRBD1 (6 bases). CDR3 length: 15 residues. V dropped 0 bases and J dropped 1 base, with 10 bases sitting between them. Germline CDR1 reads SNHLY; CDR2 reads FYNNEI. The DNA for the CDR3 is TGTGCCAGCAGTGAAGCGCCAAGGGGGTCCTACGAGCAGTACTTC. Its translation is CASSEAPRGSYEQYF.

On this clone itself: Additional DNA sequences in this sample encode the identical CDR3. J is TRBJ2-5 and V is TRBV5-4; 11 positions match TRBD2. J lost 2 bases, V lost 0 bases, and 3 bases had no gene match. This CDR3 comprises 16 residues. The germline V gene encodes CDR1 SGHNT and CDR2 YYREEE (reference sequence). In DNA form, the CDR3 reads TGTGCCAGCAGCTTGGCGGTAGCGGGGGGGCAAGAGACCCAGTACTTC. Protein product: CASSLAVAGGQETQYF.

This chain uses TRBV27 with TRBJ2-1; 10 nucleotides agree with TRBD1. The length of the CDR3 is 15 residues. The V segment lost 6 bases and the J segment 4 bases; nucleotides outside the gene matches: 6. Germline lookup yields CDR1 MNHEY and CDR2 SMNVEV (reference sequence). The CDR3 DNA reads as TGTGCCAGCAGGTCGACAGGGGGCGGATACAATGAGCAGTTCTTC. It encodes CASRSTGGGYNEQFF.

This chain connects TRBV10-3 to TRBJ1-3; D remains unclear. V lost 5 bases, J lost 0 bases, and 14 bases lay in between. Per germline, CDR1 ENHRY and CDR2 SYGVKD. This CDR3 is built from 16 residues. For the CDR3, the DNA is TGTGCCATCAGTCCCATTGGGGTTCGCTCTGGAAACACCATATATTTT. This encodes CAISPIGVRSGNTIYF.

The V call is TRBV6-1, the J call TRBJ1-4, with D maybe TRBD1 (5 bases). V was clipped by 0 bases and J by 8 bases, with 13 bases between them. CDR3 length: 15 residues. Per germline, CDR1 MNHNS and CDR2 SASEGT. The CDR3 here is CASSEAVGVEEKLFF. CDR3 DNA sequence: TGTGCCAGCAGTGAAGCGGTGGGGGTTGAGGAAAAACTGTTTTTT.

The chain combines TRBV27 with TRBJ2-3, with 8 bases that match TRBD2. Trimming cost V 7 bases and J 6 bases; bases outside gene matches: 15. The CDR3 is made up of 16 amino acids. Germline-derived CDR1 and CDR2 are MNHEY and SMNVEV (reference sequence). CDR3 coding DNA: TGTGCCAGCAAATTGTCGCGGGAGGCCCACCTGGATACGCAGTATTTT. Its translation is CASKLSREAHLDTQYF.